One sample yielded the 28 T cell receptor beta chains listed below, sequenced in a study of shared T cell receptors in the human thymus (dated by TCRdb to the early 2020s). The receptor library was made with the immunoSEQ multiplex PCR assay. TCRdb carries this immuneACCESS record with in-frame sequences only. Its versions omit some clonotypes, under half of them owing to an unresolved V gene in the studies checked, with the rest unexplained. This sample is represented by just under 550,000 clones; around 78% of them were singletons. Roughly 0.013% of the sample lies in the top ten. The same specimen was also included in a second study, on human thymus T cells.

Material: thymocytes. These receptors were collected from a boy in the first two years of life with a congenital heart defect. Donor details come from another sample of the same person, matched by shared clones.

The chain carries TRBV13 and TRBJ2-5, with 15 positions matching TRBD2. CDR3 length: 19 amino acids. Germline trimming cut 5 bases from V and 1 base from J; bases unmatched to any gene: 11. CDR1 PRHDT and CDR2 FYEKMQ come from the germline V gene (reference sequence). CDR3 amino acids: CASSPRGTSGRSIQETQYF. CDR3 nucleotide sequence: TGTGCCAGCAGCCCCAGAGGGACTAGCGGGAGGTCTATCCAAGAGACCCAGTACTTC.

There are a few counts of this clone. This chain uses TRBV10-1 with TRBJ1-5; 11 bases line up with TRBD1. V shed 7 bases, J shed 7 bases, and the junction held 9 bases outside the gene matches. This CDR3 region has 15 residues. Germline CDR1 and CDR2: WNHNN and SYGVQD (reference sequence). This CDR3 reads CASNGQGAKRQPQHF. As DNA, the CDR3 is TGCGCCAGCAATGGACAGGGGGCTAAAAGGCAGCCCCAGCATTTT.

This clone was counted between two and nine times. The chain joins TRBV6-5 to TRBJ1-1; possible D gene TRBD1, 5 bases. The CDR3 spans 14 residues. The V gene's germline CDR1 is MNHEY and CDR2 SVGAGI. Trimming stripped 6 bases from V and 6 bases from J, with 17 bases between. CDR3 loop: CASSPLTGGAEAFF. The CDR3 DNA reads as TGTGCCAGCAGCCCCTTGACGGGAGGGGCTGAAGCTTTCTTT.

Here the CDR3 reads CASSRQTASTDTQYF. CDR3 nucleotides: TGTGCCAGCAGTCGACAGACCGCTAGCACAGATACGCAGTATTTT. This chain links TRBV25-1 with TRBJ2-3; a weak D match, TRBD1 (5 bases). Per the germline V gene, CDR1 is MGHDK and CDR2 is SYGVNS. Trimming cost V 5 bases and J 0 bases, with 12 bases left between them. CDR3 length equals 15 residues.

The chain couples TRBV5-4 to TRBJ2-1, with TRBD2 matching over 7 bases. CDR1 SGHNT and CDR2 YYREEE come from the germline V gene (reference sequence). The V and J ends lost 0 bases and 8 bases, in that order; junction bases with no gene match: 8. The CDR3 length is 15 residues. CDR3 DNA sequence: TGTGCCAGCAGCTTGGGGACTAGTACATGGGATGAGCAGTTCTTC. Translated, it gives CASSLGTSTWDEQFF.

The chain carries TRBV4-3 and TRBJ1-1; the match to TRBD1 covers 7 bases. Germline trimming cut 1 base from V and 6 bases from J; bases unmatched to any gene: 8. The germline V gene encodes CDR1 LGHNA and CDR2 YSLEER. This CDR3 has 15 residues. The CDR3 DNA follows: TGCGCCAGCAGCCAAGTAGCGGACAGGAGGGCTGAAGCTTTCTTT. It specifies CASSQVADRRAEAFF.

The rearrangement joins TRBV20-1 to TRBJ2-7; D call uncertain. The CDR3 runs 9 residues. Germline assignment: CDR1 DFQATT and CDR2 SNEGSKA (reference sequence). V was shortened by 2 bases and J by 7 bases, with 3 bases between the two germline ends. The CDR3 DNA follows: TGCAGTGCTAGACCGGAGCAGTACTTC. This encodes CSARPEQYF.

The CDR3 spells CASSFDLTDGGTGELFF. CDR3 nucleotide sequence: TGTGCCAGCAGTTTTGATCTAACGGACGGGGGCACCGGGGAGCTGTTTTTT. J is TRBJ2-2 and V is TRBV28, with D possibly TRBD2 on 6 matching bases. The CDR3 spans 17 residues. The V end lost 3 bases, the J end lost 4 bases, and 18 bases lay between the germline ends. Germline assignment: CDR1 MDHEN and CDR2 SYDVKM.

This clone was seen only once. The V gene is TRBV9, the J gene TRBJ1-2; D is undetermined. CDR1 and CDR2 (germline): SGDLS, YYNGEE. V was pared by 3 bases and J by 1 base, with 13 bases between. The CDR3 is 15 amino acids. In DNA form, the CDR3 reads TGTGCCAGCAGCGGGACTGAGACGGATAACTATGGCTACACCTTC. Protein: CASSGTETDNYGYTF.

The V gene is TRBV7-6, the J gene TRBJ1-2; D gene ambiguous. Trimming cost V 1 base and J 5 bases, with 8 bases left between them. This CDR3 spans 13 amino acids. The germline V gene has CDR1 SGHVS and CDR2 FNYEAQ. In nucleotides, the CDR3 is TGTGCCAGCAGCTTAGGGGCGGGGTATGGCTACACCTTC. It yields the protein CASSLGAGYGYTF.

In DNA, the CDR3 is TGTGCCAGCATGGCAGGGGTCCACTACGAGCAGTACTTC. It is translated as CASMAGVHYEQYF. This rearrangement joins TRBV2 to TRBJ2-7; tentative D call: TRBD1 (6 bases). Trimming left V 7 bases short and J 3 bases short, with 13 bases between. Germline CDR1 is SNHLY and CDR2 is FYNNEI. This CDR3 region has 13 residues.

Only one count was recorded for this clone. CDR3 region: CASSPPWTSGSSYEQYF. The CDR3 bases are TGTGCCAGCAGTCCACCGTGGACTAGCGGGAGCTCCTACGAGCAGTACTTC. This sequence joins TRBV28 and TRBJ2-7; TRBD2 aligns across 13 bases. Germline V gene lookup returns CDR1 MDHEN and CDR2 SYDVKM. This CDR3 contains 17 residues. J was trimmed by 0 bases and V by 5 bases; bases with no gene match: 7.

The chain has TRBV27 and TRBJ2-7, with 12 nucleotides matching TRBD2. The trim removed 6 bases at V and 5 bases at J, leaving 11 bases unmatched. Germline CDR1 and CDR2: MNHEY and SMNVEV (reference sequence). The CDR3 runs 16 residues. In DNA form, the CDR3 reads TGTGCCAGCAGCCCCACCCCTAGCGGGAGGGGTAACGAGCAGTACTTC. Protein sequence: CASSPTPSGRGNEQYF.

The chain has TRBV6-5 and TRBJ1-1, with D hard to call. The CDR3 loop spans 14 amino acids. Germline CDR1 and CDR2: MNHEY and SVGAGI. V lost 4 bases, J lost 1 base, and 10 bases lay in between. The CDR3 nucleotides read TGTGCCAGCAGTTCCCAACCTACGAACACTGAAGCTTTCTTT. Translation gives CASSSQPTNTEAFF.

This clone was recorded only once. V gene TRBV27 combines with J gene TRBJ2-5, with 13 positions matching TRBD2. V dropped 5 bases and J dropped 5; count of bases not matched to a gene: 11. CDR3 length: 17 amino acids. Germline CDR1 reads MNHEY; CDR2 reads SMNVEV (reference sequence). CDR3 region: CASSPSTSGRPAETQYF. In DNA form, the CDR3 reads TGTGCCAGCAGTCCCTCGACTAGCGGGAGGCCAGCGGAGACCCAGTACTTC.

This clone was found a few times. The chain has TRBV5-5 and TRBJ1-3; 9 bases agree with TRBD1. The CDR3 has 16 residues. Germline V lookup: CDR1 SGHKS, CDR2 YYEKEE (reference sequence). With V trimmed by 1 base and J by 4 bases, 6 bases remained unmatched. CDR3: CASSLSLGQGGNTIYF. The CDR3 nucleotides are TGTGCCAGCAGCTTGTCTTTGGGACAGGGAGGAAACACCATATATTTT.

The rearrangement uses TRBV28 and TRBJ2-3; D is uncertain. Trimming cost V 7 bases and J 2 bases, with 16 bases left between them. Germline V gene lookup returns CDR1 MDHEN and CDR2 SYDVKM. The CDR3 length is 15 residues. The DNA for the CDR3 is TGTGCCAGCACCCCCCGCGGCTCCCCCACAGATACGCAGTATTTT. Residues: CASTPRGSPTDTQYF.

The genes are TRBV28 and TRBJ1-4, with TRBD1 matching 7 bases. The CDR3 length is 16 residues. Germline CDR1 reads MDHEN; CDR2 reads SYDVKM. The V segment lost 2 bases and the J segment 10 bases; nucleotides outside the gene matches: 13. CDR3 region: CASSLTLRGQRRKLFF. The CDR3, as DNA: TGTGCCAGCAGTTTAACCCTTAGGGGGCAGAGGCGAAAACTGTTTTTT.

In its sample, this clone was seen a few times. The gene calls are TRBV7-9 and TRBJ1-3; TRBD1 might be the D (5 bases). V lost 5 bases, J lost 0 bases, and 11 bases lay in between. Germline lookup yields CDR1 SEHNR and CDR2 FQNEAQ (reference sequence). This CDR3 spans 15 amino acids. Written as DNA, the CDR3 is TGTGCCAGCAGCCCCGGGGGGTCCTCTGGAAACACCATATATTTT. Amino acids: CASSPGGSSGNTIYF. The variable domain in full, with the rest retrieved from reference TRBV7-9 and TRBJ1-3, is DTGVSQNPRHKITKRGQNVTFRCDPISEHNRLYWYRQTLGQGPEFLTYFQNEAQLEKSRLLSDRFSAERPKGSFSTLEIQRTEQGDSAMYLCASSPGGSSGNTIYFGEGSWLTVV.

The chain employs TRBV9 and TRBJ2-7; tentatively, D is TRBD1 (6 bases). V was pared by 0 bases and J by 7 bases, with 20 bases between. The CDR3 totals 16 residues. Germline lookup yields CDR1 SGDLS and CDR2 YYNGEE. The CDR3 region is CASSVGIVRDKEEQYF. Here the CDR3 DNA reads TGTGCCAGCAGCGTAGGTATCGTTCGGGACAAGGAAGAGCAGTACTTC.

V gene TRBV6-6 combines with J gene TRBJ2-6, with D maybe TRBD1 (6 bases). The V end was cut by 8 bases, the J end by 3 bases, with 8 bases between. The CDR3 is 13 amino acids. CDR1 and CDR2 (germline): MNHNY, SVGAGI (reference sequence). The DNA of the CDR3 is TGTGCCAGCCACAGGGATGGGGCCAACGTCCTGACTTTC. This translates into CASHRDGANVLTF.

The chain links TRBV25-1 to TRBJ2-7, with 8 bases identical to TRBD1. Germline loops: CDR1 MGHDK, CDR2 SYGVNS. The CDR3 runs 16 residues. The junction had 12 bases not matched to a gene; V was cut back by 5 bases and J by 3 bases. The CDR3 loop is CASSHLRGHRGYEQYF. The CDR3 coding sequence is TGTGCCAGCAGTCACCTCAGGGGGCACAGAGGCTACGAGCAGTACTTC.

The genes are TRBV2 and TRBJ2-1; 10 bases fit TRBD2. This CDR3 comprises 13 residues. The J segment lost 7 bases and the V segment lost 7 bases, leaving 4 bases of the junction unmatched. Germline loops: CDR1 SNHLY, CDR2 FYNNEI. DNA for the CDR3: TGTGCCAGCAACAGCGGGAGGGCTAATGAGCAGTTCTTC. This sequence encodes CASNSGRANEQFF.

The chain uses TRBV15 and TRBJ2-7; TRBD1 might be the D (7 bases). The CDR3 spans 17 residues. V was clipped by 2 bases and J by 1 base, with 18 bases between them. CDR1 LNHNV and CDR2 YYDKDF come from the germline V gene (reference sequence). The CDR3 loop is CATSRITGDRRSYEQYF. The CDR3 DNA follows: TGTGCCACCAGCAGAATCACGGGGGACAGACGATCCTACGAGCAGTACTTC.

This clone occurred a few times. The chain combines TRBV19 with TRBJ2-3, with D perhaps TRBD1 (5 bases). The V end lost 6 bases, the J end lost 6 bases, and 19 bases lay between the germline ends. Germline V gene data show CDR1 as LNHDA and CDR2 as SQIVND (reference sequence). CDR3 size: 15 residues. The DNA of the CDR3 is TGTGCCAGTAGCTCAGAAGCAGGGTATGAGGATACGCAGTATTTT. Translating it yields CASSSEAGYEDTQYF. The variable domain in full, completed from reference TRBV19 and TRBJ2-3, reads DGGITQSPKYLFRKEGQNVTLSCEQNLNHDAMYWYRQDPGQGLRLIYYSQIVNDFQKGDIAEGYSVSREKKESFPLTVTSAQKNPTAFYLCASSSEAGYEDTQYFGPGTRLTVL.

The genes are TRBV27 and TRBJ2-3, with 10 bases lining up with TRBD2. The CDR3 covers 15 residues. J was trimmed by 1 base and V by 6 bases; bases with no gene match: 4. Looked up from germline, CDR1 is MNHEY and CDR2 is SMNVEV (reference sequence). CDR3 DNA sequence: TGTGCCAGCAGCAGCACTAGCGGGGGCACAGATACGCAGTATTTT. Amino acid sequence: CASSSTSGGTDTQYF.

The chain joins TRBV28 to TRBJ1-2; 7 bases map to TRBD1. The CDR3 is 14 residues long. The germline gives CDR1 MDHEN, CDR2 SYDVKM. Unmatched junction bases numbered 12, after V lost 6 bases and J lost 8 bases. CDR3 loop: CASSPPLGGAGYTF. In DNA form, the CDR3 reads TGTGCCAGCAGCCCACCATTAGGGGGCGCAGGCTACACCTTC.

V is TRBV6-1 and J is TRBJ2-2; possibly TRBD1 for D (6 bases). The CDR3 spans 14 residues. Germline loops: CDR1 MNHNS, CDR2 SASEGT. V shed 7 bases and J shed 0 bases, with 9 bases lying between them. The CDR3 DNA reads as TGTGCCAGCACAGGACAGCCGAACACCGGGGAGCTGTTTTTT. Protein: CASTGQPNTGELFF.